A selection of T cell receptor beta chains follows, all from one sample in a study of Ad26.COV2.S vaccination and SARS-CoV-2 variants. Sequenced by immunoSEQ multiplex PCR; TCRdb stores in-frame clones only, minus some. Among 300,000 to 500,000 clones listed, less than 90% were seen once. The sample was peripheral blood, taken in a trial of Ad26.COV2.S vaccine versus placebo. All receptors come from a person between 18 and 59 years old who received the Ad26.COV2.S COVID-19 vaccine or a placebo. The CDR3 runs from the conserved cysteine through the conserved F or W. Each record gives: clone size, J gene, V gene, D gene, CDR3 protein, CDR3 DNA. The D gene is left open where the match is weak. A clone size is listed for some rows: how often the clone was seen (once, few, many), or a class if it is expanded.

clone_size: -
j_call: TRBJ2-3
v_call: TRBV24-1
d_call: -
cdr3_aa: CATSSFSADTQYF
cdr3_nt: TGTGCCACCAGTTCTTTTAGCGCAGATACGCAGTATTTT

clone_size: -
j_call: TRBJ1-5
v_call: TRBV7-2
d_call: -
cdr3_aa: CASSLLAGQNQPQHF
cdr3_nt: TGTGCCAGCAGCTTACTCGCCGGGCAGAATCAGCCCCAGCATTTT

clone_size: once
j_call: TRBJ1-2
v_call: TRBV10-3
d_call: -
cdr3_aa: CAIRLTGTQYAGYTF
cdr3_nt: TGTGCCATCAGACTAACCGGGACTCAATACGCTGGCTACACCTTC

clone_size: -
j_call: TRBJ2-7
v_call: TRBV29-1
d_call: TRBD1
cdr3_aa: CSVEETGGAEQYF
cdr3_nt: TGCAGCGTTGAAGAGACAGGGGGCGCCGAGCAGTACTTC

clone_size: -
j_call: TRBJ2-1
v_call: TRBV5-1
d_call: TRBD1
cdr3_aa: CASSLGQGTYEQFF
cdr3_nt: TGCGCCAGCAGCTTGGGACAGGGGACGTATGAGCAGTTCTTC

clone_size: -
j_call: TRBJ1-1
v_call: TRBV21-1
d_call: -
cdr3_aa: CASSSGWGGTNTEAFF
cdr3_nt: TGTGCCAGCAGCAGCGGATGGGGGGGTACGAACACTGAAGCTTTCTTT

clone_size: -
j_call: TRBJ2-6
v_call: TRBV11-2
d_call: -
cdr3_aa: CASSLAGGLDRANVLTF
cdr3_nt: TGTGCCAGCAGCTTAGCAGGGGGGCTCGATAGGGCCAACGTCCTGACTTTC

clone_size: -
j_call: TRBJ1-1
v_call: TRBV6-5
d_call: -
cdr3_aa: CARRTALNTEAFF
cdr3_nt: TGTGCCAGGAGGACAGCTCTGAACACTGAAGCTTTCTTT

clone_size: -
j_call: TRBJ1-4
v_call: TRBV5-1
d_call: TRBD1
cdr3_aa: CASSRQGFNEKLFF
cdr3_nt: TGCGCCAGCAGCCGACAGGGCTTTAATGAAAAACTGTTTTTT

clone_size: -
j_call: TRBJ1-1
v_call: TRBV19
d_call: -
cdr3_aa: CASSIGDTNTEAFF
cdr3_nt: TGTGCCAGTAGTATCGGCGATACGAACACTGAAGCTTTCTTT

clone_size: -
j_call: TRBJ1-1
v_call: TRBV9
d_call: -
cdr3_aa: CASSVGRTVAMNTEAFF
cdr3_nt: TGTGCCAGCAGCGTAGGTCGGACAGTCGCTATGAACACTGAAGCTTTCTTT

clone_size: -
j_call: TRBJ2-1
v_call: TRBV19
d_call: -
cdr3_aa: CASSRDHSYNEQFF
cdr3_nt: TGTGCCAGTAGTAGGGACCATTCCTACAATGAGCAGTTCTTC

clone_size: -
j_call: TRBJ2-5
v_call: TRBV29-1
d_call: -
cdr3_aa: CSVDGQGAFEETQYF
cdr3_nt: TGCAGCGTTGATGGCCAGGGTGCGTTCGAGGAGACCCAGTACTTC

clone_size: -
j_call: TRBJ1-1
v_call: TRBV7-8
d_call: -
cdr3_aa: CASSFDRKFEAFF
cdr3_nt: TGTGCCAGCAGCTTCGACAGGAAATTTGAAGCTTTCTTT

clone_size: -
j_call: TRBJ1-6
v_call: TRBV7-9
d_call: -
cdr3_aa: CASRAGARNSPLHF
cdr3_nt: TGTGCCAGCAGGGCCGGGGCCAGGAATTCACCCCTCCACTTT

clone_size: -
j_call: TRBJ2-5
v_call: TRBV6-6
d_call: TRBD1
cdr3_aa: CASRGQGGEETQYF
cdr3_nt: TGTGCCAGCAGGGGACAGGGGGGAGAAGAGACCCAGTACTTC

clone_size: -
j_call: TRBJ2-2
v_call: TRBV7-9
d_call: TRBD1
cdr3_aa: CASSSDRVAGELFF
cdr3_nt: TGTGCCAGCAGCTCCGACAGGGTGGCCGGGGAGCTGTTTTTT

clone_size: -
j_call: TRBJ1-1
v_call: TRBV4-1
d_call: -
cdr3_aa: CASSQVGRTEEAFF
cdr3_nt: TGCGCCAGCAGCCAAGTGGGGAGGACAGAAGAAGCTTTCTTT

clone_size: -
j_call: TRBJ1-3
v_call: TRBV19
d_call: -
cdr3_aa: CASSGRDLRSGNTIYF
cdr3_nt: TGTGCCAGTAGTGGTCGGGACTTGCGCTCTGGAAACACCATATATTTT

clone_size: -
j_call: TRBJ1-4
v_call: TRBV5-1
d_call: TRBD1
cdr3_aa: CASSKGQGDEKLFF
cdr3_nt: TGCGCCAGCAGCAAGGGACAGGGAGACGAAAAACTGTTTTTT

clone_size: -
j_call: TRBJ1-4
v_call: TRBV30
d_call: -
cdr3_aa: CAWSRGGAQGPTGEKLFF
cdr3_nt: TGTGCCTGGAGTAGGGGGGGGGCGCAAGGTCCTACTGGTGAAAAACTGTTTTTT

clone_size: -
j_call: TRBJ1-1
v_call: TRBV6-2/TRBV6-3
d_call: TRBD1
cdr3_aa: CASSYGDSRTEAFF
cdr3_nt: TGTGCCAGCAGTTACGGGGACAGTCGCACTGAAGCTTTCTTT

clone_size: -
j_call: TRBJ1-3
v_call: TRBV7-6
d_call: TRBD1
cdr3_aa: CASRGGQDDEANTIYF
cdr3_nt: TGTGCCAGCAGAGGGGGCCAGGACGATGAAGCGAACACCATATATTTT

clone_size: -
j_call: TRBJ2-1
v_call: TRBV5-1
d_call: TRBD2
cdr3_aa: CASSPGTSGANNEQFF
cdr3_nt: TGCGCCAGCAGCCCGGGGACTAGCGGGGCGAACAATGAGCAGTTCTTC

clone_size: -
j_call: TRBJ1-6
v_call: TRBV4-1
d_call: -
cdr3_aa: CASSRVSSYNSPLHF
cdr3_nt: TGCGCCAGCAGCCGCGTCAGCTCCTATAATTCACCCCTCCACTTT